This is a list of T cell receptor beta chains from one sample in a study of post-analysis software for immune sequencing data. TCRdb re-analysed the PCR reads in MiXCR, keeping a single row per CDR3 protein. Of about 770,000 distinct CDR3 sequences detected, about 45% appear once; the ten largest clones hold just under 5%. Source material: blood. These receptors all come from a girl aged 10-17 years with multiple sclerosis. Both conserved end residues are part of each CDR3. D genes are given only for firm matches. Clone sizes are given selectively: once, few, many, or a class where the clone is expanded.

d_gene,j_gene,v_gene,abundance,CDR3aa,CDR3nt
.,TRBJ2-1,TRBV6-2/TRBV6-3,few,CASRDLEYNEQFF,TGTGCCAGCCGGGACCTGGAGTACAATGAGCAGTTCTTC
.,TRBJ2-7,TRBV6-6,.,CASSPTKNEQYF,TGTGCCAGCAGCCCTACAAAGAACGAGCAGTACTTC
TRBD2,TRBJ2-7,TRBV20-1,many,CSARGVSGRALNEQYF,TGCAGTGCTAGAGGTGTTAGCGGGAGGGCCCTCAACGAGCAGTACTTC
.,TRBJ1-6,TRBV20-1,.,CSANRERYSPLHF,TGCAGTGCTAACAGGGAGAGGTATTCACCCCTCCACTTT
TRBD2,TRBJ2-1,TRBV9,.,CASSVAGGSRDEQFF,TGTGCCAGCAGCGTAGCCGGCGGGAGTAGGGATGAGCAGTTCTTC
.,TRBJ2-1,TRBV14,few,CASSLQWSEQFF,TGTGCCAGCAGCTTACAGTGGAGTGAGCAGTTCTTC
.,TRBJ1-1,TRBV6-1,.,CASSEVGGVTTEAFF,TGTGCCAGCAGTGAAGTCGGTGGGGTAACCACTGAAGCTTTCTTT
.,TRBJ2-1,TRBV9,.,CASSVMAEHYNEQFF,TGTGCCAGCAGCGTAATGGCGGAACACTACAATGAGCAGTTCTTC
TRBD2,TRBJ2-1,TRBV28,few,CASSPPSGTYNEQFF,TGTGCCAGCAGCCCCCCTAGCGGGACCTACAATGAGCAGTTCTTC
TRBD2,TRBJ2-3,TRBV20-1,.,CSASPRLAASTDTQYF,TGCAGTGCTAGCCCCCGACTAGCTGCTAGCACAGATACGCAGTATTTT
.,TRBJ2-7,TRBV11-1,.,CASSTGLHEQYF,TGTGCCAGCAGCACCGGGCTCCACGAGCAGTACTTC
TRBD2,TRBJ2-1,TRBV20-1,.,CSALGTSGRSNEQFF,TGCAGTGCTCTGGGGACTAGCGGGAGATCGAATGAGCAGTTCTTC
.,TRBJ2-7,TRBV27,.,CASSSVWGALIPEQYF,TGTGCCAGCAGTTCTGTGTGGGGGGCGCTTATCCCCGAGCAGTACTTC
.,TRBJ2-1,TRBV28,.,CASSGLMVYNEQFF,TGTGCCAGCAGTGGACTTATGGTATACAATGAGCAGTTCTTC
.,TRBJ2-7,TRBV5-1,few,CASSPFRKNEQYF,TGCGCCAGCAGCCCATTTAGGAAGAACGAGCAGTACTTC
TRBD1,TRBJ1-2,TRBV6-1,.,CAGSEGTGSNYGYTF,TGTGCCGGCAGTGAAGGGACAGGATCTAACTATGGCTACACCTTC
TRBD1,TRBJ1-1,TRBV10-3,.,CAISSTGMNTEAFF,TGTGCCATCAGCTCGACAGGGATGAACACTGAAGCTTTCTTT
.,TRBJ1-4,TRBV6-2/TRBV6-3,once,CASSYSWEKLFF,TGTGCCAGCAGTTACTCGTGGGAAAAACTGTTTTTT
.,TRBJ2-2,TRBV3-1,.,CASSPAPDTGELFF,TGTGCCAGCAGCCCCGCCCCGGACACCGGGGAGCTGTTTTTT
.,TRBJ2-1,TRBV20-1,.,CSARDRGGAYNEQFF,TGCAGTGCTAGAGATAGAGGGGGGGCCTACAATGAGCAGTTCTTC
.,TRBJ2-3,TRBV29-1,.,CSVENPRVSTDTQYF,TGCAGCGTTGAAAACCCCAGGGTTAGCACAGATACGCAGTATTTT
.,TRBJ2-5,TRBV29-1,.,CSVESLETQYF,TGCAGCGTTGAAAGCCTAGAGACCCAGTACTTC
.,TRBJ2-1,TRBV20-1,.,CSARASRSIGNERFF,TGCAGTGCTAGAGCCTCGAGGTCCATCGGGAATGAGCGGTTCTTC
.,TRBJ1-3,TRBV5-1,.,CASTMDGVDSGNTIYF,TGCGCCAGCACCATGGACGGGGTAGATTCTGGAAACACCATATATTTT
.,TRBJ2-1,TRBV27,.,CASSWGRINEQFF,TGTGCCAGCAGCTGGGGACGTATCAATGAGCAGTTCTTC
TRBD2,TRBJ2-1,TRBV28,.,CASPPTGGSLNEQFF,TGTGCCAGCCCCCCGACTGGCGGGAGTCTCAATGAGCAGTTCTTC
TRBD2,TRBJ2-1,TRBV4-3,.,CASSQDPAGGNNEQFF,TGCGCCAGCAGCCAAGATCCAGCGGGAGGGAACAATGAGCAGTTCTTC
.,TRBJ2-7,TRBV20-1,.,CSARGGGGNEQYF,TGCAGTGCTAGAGGGGGAGGGGGCAACGAGCAGTACTTC
.,TRBJ2-5,TRBV5-6,.,CASSLAARELETQYF,TGTGCCAGCAGCTTGGCGGCCAGGGAACTGGAGACCCAGTACTTC
.,TRBJ2-7,TRBV9,.,CASSPRGGGPHEQYF,TGTGCCAGCAGCCCACGAGGGGGAGGGCCTCACGAGCAGTACTTC
.,TRBJ2-7,TRBV10-3,.,CAISEGQLGTYEQYF,TGTGCCATCAGTGAGGGCCAACTAGGTACCTACGAGCAGTACTTC
TRBD2,TRBJ2-1,TRBV20-1,.,CSASEGSGRSFSYNEQFF,TGCAGTGCTAGTGAAGGTAGCGGGAGGAGCTTCTCCTACAATGAGCAGTTCTTC
.,TRBJ2-7,TRBV6-2/TRBV6-3,few,CASSYSKGLPYEQYF,TGTGCCAGCAGTTACTCGAAGGGACTTCCCTACGAGCAGTACTTC
TRBD2,TRBJ2-3,TRBV20-1,few,CSARDPALAGGPDTQYF,TGCAGTGCTAGAGATCCCGCCCTAGCGGGAGGTCCAGATACGCAGTATTTT
.,TRBJ2-3,TRBV20-1,.,CSAPGPTDTQYF,TGCAGTGCTCCCGGCCCCACAGATACGCAGTATTTT
.,TRBJ2-3,TRBV3-1,.,CASSQARQSMQYF,TGTGCCAGCAGCCAAGCCCGACAATCTATGCAGTATTTT
TRBD1,TRBJ2-1,TRBV5-1,few,CASSATGGKYQFF,TGCGCCAGCAGCGCAACAGGGGGGAAGTATCAGTTCTTC
.,TRBJ1-5,TRBV12-3/TRBV12-4,many,CASSFQAGHQPQHF,TGTGCCAGCAGTTTTCAGGCTGGTCATCAGCCCCAGCATTTT
.,TRBJ1-1,TRBV3-1,few,CASSQLGTEAFF,TGTGCCAGCAGCCAACTCGGCACTGAAGCTTTCTTT
TRBD1,TRBJ1-4,TRBV12-3/TRBV12-4,.,CASSVGGNRDRMFF,TGTGCCAGCAGTGTGGGGGGCAACCGGGACAGGATGTTTTTT
.,TRBJ2-3,TRBV27,.,CASSFAGNTQYF,TGTGCCAGCAGTTTCGCCGGGAATACGCAGTATTTT
.,TRBJ1-2,TRBV9,few,CASSVGEGQLGYTF,TGTGCCAGCAGCGTAGGCGAAGGACAGCTTGGCTACACCTTC
.,TRBJ1-2,TRBV29-1,few,CSVRVRDPEGYGYTF,TGCAGCGTCCGGGTCCGGGACCCCGAGGGCTATGGCTACACCTTC
TRBD1,TRBJ2-5,TRBV10-3,few,CAIYDRVQETQYF,TGTGCCATCTACGACAGGGTTCAAGAGACCCAGTACTTC
.,TRBJ2-1,TRBV29-1,few,CSARTEYNEQFF,TGCAGCGCAAGGACGGAGTACAATGAGCAGTTCTTC
TRBD1,TRBJ2-7,TRBV6-6,.,CASSYSGPTGPSYEQYF,TGTGCCAGCAGTTACTCCGGGCCGACAGGGCCATCCTACGAGCAGTACTTC
.,TRBJ2-1,TRBV5-6,.,CASSAGANNEQFF,TGTGCCAGCAGCGCCGGGGCAAACAATGAGCAGTTCTTC
.,TRBJ2-3,TRBV4-1,.,CASSQDGAGGGTDMQYF,TGCGCCAGCAGCCAAGATGGGGCCGGAGGAGGCACAGATATGCAGTATTTT
TRBD1,TRBJ2-1,TRBV5-1,.,CASSLQGADNEQFF,TGCGCCAGCAGCTTGCAGGGGGCGGACAATGAGCAGTTCTTC
TRBD1,TRBJ1-2,TRBV5-6,.,CASGTEGQGYGYTF,TGTGCCAGCGGAACCGAAGGACAGGGCTATGGCTACACCTTC
TRBD1,TRBJ1-5,TRBV7-6,.,CASSPIPGQGAGQPQHF,TGTGCCAGCAGCCCGATTCCGGGACAGGGGGCGGGCCAGCCCCAGCATTTT
TRBD1,TRBJ2-2,TRBV7-9,.,CASSLGRTGNTGELFF,TGTGCCAGCAGCTTAGGGAGGACAGGGAACACCGGGGAGCTGTTTTTT
TRBD2,TRBJ2-7,TRBV12-3/TRBV12-4,few,CASRVAGGSYEQYF,TGTGCCAGCAGAGTAGCGGGAGGTTCCTACGAGCAGTACTTC
TRBD2,TRBJ2-1,TRBV29-1,few,CSLGTSGRASSVEQFF,TGCAGCCTCGGGACTAGCGGGAGGGCCTCGTCGGTTGAGCAGTTCTTC
.,TRBJ2-7,TRBV9,few,CASSPQWTGGEEYF,TGCGCCAGCAGCCCTCAATGGACAGGCGGGGAGGAGTACTTC
.,TRBJ2-1,TRBV20-1,.,CSAGKPKSSYNEQFF,TGCAGTGCTGGAAAGCCGAAGAGCTCCTACAATGAGCAGTTCTTC